This is a list of T cell receptor beta chains from one sample in a study of blood T cell repertoires in COVID-19. TCRdb's copy holds only in-frame clones and misses some; the assay was immunoSEQ multiplex PCR. In the table there are about 160,000 clones, around four fifths of which are singletons. Sequencing used peripheral blood. The receptors derive from a human donor in a cohort sampled during active COVID-19. Both conserved end residues are part of each CDR3.

v_gene,j_gene,CDR3aa
TRBV30,TRBJ1-1,CAWMAFRNTEAFF
TRBV2,TRBJ2-2,CASKGHSNTGELFF
TRBV28,TRBJ1-1,CASSLEQSFTEAFF
TRBV6-2/TRBV6-3,TRBJ1-3,CASSRASGNTIYF
TRBV7-6,TRBJ2-5,CASSSARMGLAGQETQYF
TRBV7-9,TRBJ2-1,CASSLGSLNNEQFF
TRBV18,TRBJ1-5,CASSQTALSNQPQHF
TRBV10-3,TRBJ1-1,CAISLTEYSGYSTEAFF
TRBV2,TRBJ1-1,CASDRAGGTEAFF
TRBV11-2,TRBJ2-2,CASIYRGPTGELFF
TRBV5-1,TRBJ1-2,CASSSGQHYGYTF
TRBV27,TRBJ2-7,CASSLGGPLNEQYF
TRBV5-4,TRBJ2-5,CASSLASGVETQYF
TRBV4-3,TRBJ2-1,CASSQVLQGTHNEQFF
TRBV2,TRBJ1-1,CASITPKTGGYTEAFF
TRBV9,TRBJ2-7,CASSSGGGLPYEQYF
TRBV7-6,TRBJ1-1,CASSSFGGTEAFF
TRBV30,TRBJ2-7,CAWSPQPYEQYF
TRBV3-1/TRBV3-2,TRBJ1-2,CASSSHAGNYGYTF
TRBV10-1,TRBJ1-1,CASSEAGGTEAFF
TRBV5-6,TRBJ2-7,CASSFRGTGKYEQYF
TRBV7-3,TRBJ2-1,CASSWGTSGSRYNEQFF
TRBV4-3,TRBJ1-6,CASSQVTADYSPLHF
TRBV19,TRBJ2-5,CASSPGTGQETQYF
TRBV9,TRBJ2-2,CASSQALGNTGELFF
TRBV6-1,TRBJ1-5,CASSERVFRTAHQPQHF
TRBV5-6,TRBJ1-1,CASSFGQNTEAFF
TRBV5-4,TRBJ2-3,CASSLGGEGNTQYF
TRBV27,TRBJ2-3,CASSPTGQIDTQYF
TRBV5-1,TRBJ2-5,CASSSGLARETQYF
TRBV10-3,TRBJ2-7,CAISDLRLADDYEQYF
TRBV2,TRBJ2-7,CASSEGLPPYEQYF
TRBV28,TRBJ2-5,CASSLFGTGGQETQYF
TRBV3-1/TRBV3-2,TRBJ2-1,CASGNRGYEQFF
TRBV3-1/TRBV3-2,TRBJ2-1,CASSQRRTSGGIEQFF
TRBV29-1,TRBJ1-1,CSVDRGLDTEAFF
TRBV6-2/TRBV6-3,TRBJ2-7,CASSWGQIYEQYF
TRBV18,TRBJ2-3,CASSFPGGAFDTQYF
TRBV19,TRBJ2-2,CASSTGMNTGELFF
TRBV27,TRBJ2-5,CASSSELVRETQYF
TRBV11-2,TRBJ2-5,CASSLELAPRGAQYF
TRBV11-3,TRBJ2-2,CASSPWTDTNTGELFF
TRBV3-1/TRBV3-2,TRBJ2-2,CASSQEPKTWTGGGELFF